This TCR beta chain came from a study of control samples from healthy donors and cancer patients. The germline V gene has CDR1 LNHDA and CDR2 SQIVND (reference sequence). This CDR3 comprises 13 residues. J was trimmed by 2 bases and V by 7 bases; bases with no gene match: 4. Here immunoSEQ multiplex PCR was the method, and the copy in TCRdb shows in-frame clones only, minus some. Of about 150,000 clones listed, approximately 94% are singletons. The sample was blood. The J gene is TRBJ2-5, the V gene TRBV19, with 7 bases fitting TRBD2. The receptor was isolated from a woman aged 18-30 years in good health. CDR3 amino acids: CASKPSGQETQYF. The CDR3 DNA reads TGTGCCAGTAAACCTAGCGGACAAGAGACCCAGTACTTC. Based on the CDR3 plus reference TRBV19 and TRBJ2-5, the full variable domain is DGGITQSPKYLFRKEGQNVTLSCEQNLNHDAMYWYRQDPGQGLRLIYYSQIVNDFQKGDIAEGYSVSREKKESFPLTVTSAQKNPTAFYLCASKPSGQETQYFGPGTRLLVL.